This T cell receptor (beta chain) was sequenced for a study of somatic mutations in cytotoxic T cells in rheumatoid arthritis. Flow cytometry was used to check the purity of CD4+ and CD8+ cells, which had been isolated by positive magnetic bead selection. The germline V gene encodes CDR1 SGHTA and CDR2 FQGTGA. This CDR3 is built from 15 residues. The germline V and J ends were trimmed by 1 base and 0 bases, with 9 bases remaining between them. Sequenced by immunoSEQ multiplex PCR; TCRdb stores in-frame clones only, minus some. The data show about 19,000 clones, over 80% seen once. The TCR comes from an adult with rheumatoid arthritis. The chain combines TRBV7-3 with TRBJ1-1, with D hard to call. Sequenced sample: CD8+ T cells sorted from blood. DNA for the CDR3: TGTGCCAGCAGCTTAATGCCCTCGCTGAACACTGAAGCTTTCTTT. This gives the protein CASSLMPSLNTEAFF.